This is a list of T cell receptor beta chains from one sample in a study of blood T cell repertoires in COVID-19. The table came from immunoSEQ multiplex PCR; TCRdb's copy has only in-frame clones and leaves some out. The table records some 44,000 clones, roughly 80% of them present only once. Sequencing was performed on peripheral blood. The receptors derive from a woman aged 55-69 years with acute or convalescent COVID-19. Both conserved end residues are part of each CDR3. Fields, in order: clone size, V gene, D gene, J gene, CDR3 DNA, CDR3 protein. A D gene is named only where the DNA matches it firmly. Clone sizes are given selectively: once, few, many, or a class where the clone is expanded.

>NA|TRBV29-1|NA|TRBJ1-2
TGCAGCTCGGGTTACAGGGATGTCGGCTACACCTTC
CSSGYRDVGYTF
>NA|TRBV7-2|NA|TRBJ1-5
TGTGCCAGCAGCTGGTCTGAGGGTCAGCCCCAGCATTTT
CASSWSEGQPQHF
>NA|TRBV19|NA|TRBJ1-2
TGTGCCAGTAGCCCGAGGGGGATTGGCTACACCTTC
CASSPRGIGYTF
>NA|TRBV7-8|NA|TRBJ2-7
TGTGCCAGCAGCTTAGAGCGTGGGGCTCACTACGAGCAGTACTTC
CASSLERGAHYEQYF
>NA|TRBV28|NA|TRBJ2-3
TGTGCCACGTTGGCTTCCACAGATACGCAGTATTTT
CATLASTDTQYF
>once|TRBV29-1|NA|TRBJ1-3
TGCAGCGTTGAGGCCAACCTCTCTGGAAACACCATATATTTT
CSVEANLSGNTIYF
>NA|TRBV30|NA|TRBJ1-6
TGTGCCTGGAGTGTACGAATCGGAGGGACCCAGGGATCACCCCTCCACTTT
CAWSVRIGGTQGSPLHF
>NA|TRBV6-5|TRBD1|TRBJ1-2
TGTGCCAGCAGCCGACAGGGCCCAGGCTATGGCTACACCTTC
CASSRQGPGYGYTF
>NA|TRBV5-1|NA|TRBJ2-3
TGCGCCAGCAGCTTGGGGCTAGTGGGAGATACGCAGTATTTT
CASSLGLVGDTQYF
>NA|TRBV4-3|TRBD2|TRBJ2-1
TGCGCCAGCAGCCAGGGTAGCGGGGGGGGCCAGTTCTTC
CASSQGSGGGQFF
>NA|TRBV30|NA|TRBJ1-2
TGTGCCTGGAGTGTACAAGGGGACTATGGCTACACCTTC
CAWSVQGDYGYTF
>NA|TRBV7-2|TRBD1|TRBJ1-2
TGTGCCAGCTCCCTGGGACAGAAAACCTATGGCTACACCTTC
CASSLGQKTYGYTF
>NA|TRBV7-9|TRBD1|TRBJ1-2
TGTGCCAGCAGCTCAGATTTCGGAGGACAGGGAGGTGGCTACACCTTC
CASSSDFGGQGGGYTF
>once|TRBV6-2/TRBV6-3|TRBD2|TRBJ2-5
TGTGCCAGCAGTTACGAGCCTGGACTAGCGGGGGAGCAGTACTTC
CASSYEPGLAGEQYF
>NA|TRBV4-1|NA|TRBJ2-7
TGCGCCAGCAGCCAAGCAGGGCGCTCCTACGAGCAGTACTTC
CASSQAGRSYEQYF
>NA|TRBV4-1|TRBD2|TRBJ2-3
TGCGCCAGCAGCCACCAGAGACTAGCGGGGGACACAGATACGCAGTATTTT
CASSHQRLAGDTDTQYF
>NA|TRBV6-1|TRBD2|TRBJ2-7
TGTGCCAGCAGTGTGGCCGGGACTAGCGGGGGTTACGAGCAGTACTTC
CASSVAGTSGGYEQYF
>NA|TRBV5-1|NA|TRBJ1-5
TGCGCCAGCACTCGGGATGGCGATAGCAATCAGCCCCAGCATTTT
CASTRDGDSNQPQHF
>NA|TRBV24-1|NA|TRBJ2-1
TGTGCCACCAGTCTAAGGGGAAGTGAGCAGTTCTTC
CATSLRGSEQFF
>NA|TRBV29-1|TRBD1|TRBJ2-7
TGCAGCGGAATGGCGGGACAGGGTTTCCACGAGCAGTACTTC
CSGMAGQGFHEQYF
>NA|TRBV19|TRBD1|TRBJ2-1
TGTGCCAGTAGCTCTAAAGACAGGGGAAGGGACAATGAGCAGTTCTTC
CASSSKDRGRDNEQFF
>NA|TRBV27|NA|TRBJ2-7
TGTGCCAGCAGAGGGGGACCGCCTCACTACGAGCAGTACTTC
CASRGGPPHYEQYF
>NA|TRBV6-5|TRBD2|TRBJ2-7
TGTGCCAGCAAAAAGTCGGGGGGAGTCTACGAGCAGTACTTC
CASKKSGGVYEQYF
>NA|TRBV2|NA|TRBJ1-6
TGTGCCAGCCGAACCTCAGGGTCACCCCTCCACTTT
CASRTSGSPLHF
>NA|TRBV6-5|NA|TRBJ1-2
TGTGCCAGCAGCCAGACAGGAAACTATGGCTACACCTTC
CASSQTGNYGYTF
>NA|TRBV19|NA|TRBJ2-3
TGTGCCAGTAGTATATTTTATGAGGCAGATACGCAGTATTTT
CASSIFYEADTQYF
>NA|TRBV30|TRBD2|TRBJ2-3
TGTGCCTGGGGCCAACTAGCGGGGAGGAGTACGCAGTATTTT
CAWGQLAGRSTQYF
>NA|TRBV24-1|NA|TRBJ1-2
TGTGCCACAAGTGCGGGTAACTATGGCTACACCTTC
CATSAGNYGYTF
>NA|TRBV13|TRBD2|TRBJ2-1
TGTGCCAGCAGCCCAGGACAGGGACTAGCGGACAATGAGCAGTTCTTC
CASSPGQGLADNEQFF
>NA|TRBV7-3|NA|TRBJ2-2
TGTGCCAGCAGCTTAACGTCAGCGGGGGAGCTGTTTTTT
CASSLTSAGELFF
>NA|TRBV4-2|TRBD1|TRBJ1-5
TGTGCCAGCAGCCAACTAAGTGCCGGGACAGGGGCGCTTAGCAATCAGCCCCAGCATTTT
CASSQLSAGTGALSNQPQHF
>once|TRBV4-3|TRBD1|TRBJ2-2
TGCGCCAGCAGCCATTCACAGGGGGTCGGGGAGCTGTTTTTT
CASSHSQGVGELFF
>NA|TRBV24-1|NA|TRBJ2-1
TGTGCCACCAGTGATTCTAGAAGGGGGGGCGTCGAGCAGTTCTTC
CATSDSRRGGVEQFF
>NA|TRBV4-2|TRBD1|TRBJ1-3
TGTGCCAGCAGCCGGAACAGGGGCTCTGGAAACACCATATATTTT
CASSRNRGSGNTIYF
>NA|TRBV27|TRBD1|TRBJ1-6
TGTGCCAGCAGGTCCGGGACAGGGCCATCACCCCTCCACTTT
CASRSGTGPSPLHF
>NA|TRBV3-1/TRBV3-2|TRBD1|TRBJ1-1
TGTGCCAGCAGCCGGAAACTCGGACAGGGAAGGGCGTGGAACACTGAAGCTTTCTTT
CASSRKLGQGRAWNTEAFF
>NA|TRBV5-4|TRBD2|TRBJ2-1
TGTGCCAGCAGACACCTCCCTGAGCGGGGGGGGAATGAGCAGTTCTTC
CASRHLPERGGNEQFF
>NA|TRBV4-1|TRBD1|TRBJ1-2
TGCGCCAGCAGCCAAGTAGGACAGGCGCACACCTTC
CASSQVGQAHTF
>NA|TRBV6-6|NA|TRBJ1-1
TGTGCCAGCAGCCTAAAACATCGGGCTGAAGCTTTCTTT
CASSLKHRAEAFF
>NA|TRBV30|NA|TRBJ2-3
TGTGCCTGGAGTTTGGGCTCAAGCACAGATACGCAGTATTTT
CAWSLGSSTDTQYF
>NA|TRBV18|NA|TRBJ1-5
TGTGCCAGCTCACTGACTAGGACCGACCAGCCCCAGCATTTT
CASSLTRTDQPQHF
>few|TRBV29-1|NA|TRBJ1-4
TGCAGCGTTGACGACCGCGGAAAACTGTTTTTT
CSVDDRGKLFF
>few|TRBV27|NA|TRBJ2-3
TGTGCCAGCAGACGGACTCCCGAGGCAGATACGCAGTATTTT
CASRRTPEADTQYF
>NA|TRBV6-5|TRBD2|TRBJ2-1
TGTGCCAGCAGTTTAAGCGGGGGCCCGGAGTTCTTC
CASSLSGGPEFF
>NA|TRBV7-3|TRBD2|TRBJ2-2
TGTGCCAGCAGCTCTACTAGCGGGGGTGCCGGGGAGCTGTTTTTT
CASSSTSGGAGELFF
>NA|TRBV30|TRBD1|TRBJ1-6
TGTGCCTGGAGTGTACGCAGGGGGCTTTCACCCCTCCACTTT
CAWSVRRGLSPLHF
>NA|TRBV6-5|NA|TRBJ1-1
TGTGCCAGCAGTTACTCCGAGGCGCGGGGGGGACGAGCTTTCTTT
CASSYSEARGGRAFF
>NA|TRBV6-1|NA|TRBJ2-4
TGTGCCAGCAGTGAAGCCAGGGGTGGCATTCAGTACTTC
CASSEARGGIQYF
>once|TRBV19|NA|TRBJ1-2
TGTGCCAGTAGTATTCCAGGAAACTATGGCTACACCTTC
CASSIPGNYGYTF
>NA|TRBV19|NA|TRBJ1-5
TGTGCCAGTAGTATAAAATTCTATAGCAATCAGCCCCAGCATTTT
CASSIKFYSNQPQHF
>NA|TRBV24-1|TRBD2|TRBJ2-3
TGTGCCACCAGTGACCCCAGCGGGGGGGCGACAGATACGCAGTATTTT
CATSDPSGGATDTQYF
>NA|TRBV21-1|NA|TRBJ1-5
TGTGCCAGCGTAAAAGACAGGGGCAATCAGCCCCAGCATTTT
CASVKDRGNQPQHF
>NA|TRBV19|TRBD1|TRBJ1-2
TGTGCCAGTAGTCCCCCGGACAGGGTCTATGGCTACACCTTC
CASSPPDRVYGYTF
>NA|TRBV19|NA|TRBJ1-6
TGTGCCAGTAGGACTTCTGGCCCCTATAATTCACCCCTCCACTTT
CASRTSGPYNSPLHF
>NA|TRBV24-1|NA|TRBJ2-3
TGTGCCACCAGTGATGCCCGGGGATCGGGGGATACGCAGTATTTT
CATSDARGSGDTQYF
>NA|TRBV18|NA|TRBJ2-3
TGTGCCAGCTCACCACACCCGGGGGATACGCAGTATTTT
CASSPHPGDTQYF
>NA|TRBV6-5|NA|TRBJ1-3
TGTGCCAGCAGTTACTCTCAGGGGCCTGGAAACACCATATATTTT
CASSYSQGPGNTIYF